This T cell receptor (beta chain) was identified in a study of shared clonotypes between healthy human individuals. At the level of the study: Researchers assigned three CD4 naive, three CD4 memory, two CD8 naive and one CD8 memory plate to each donor.

Using immunoSEQ multiplex PCR, the repertoire was profiled, and TCRdb retains in-frame clones only, with some absent. The data contain 2 million to 2.5 million clones, approximately 96% of them singletons. This CDR3 is built from 13 residues. In germline, CDR1 is GTSNPN, CDR2 SVGIG (reference sequence). Trimming shortened V by 2 bases and J by 3 bases, and 8 bases separated the two germline ends. A word on this clone: The sample holds other DNA sequences that translate to the same CDR3.

The chain carries TRBV30 and TRBJ1-5; D remains unclear. What was sequenced was naive CD4+ T cells sorted from blood. As to subset: CD45RA+ positively selected. The clonotype comes from a man aged 18-30 years in good health. The CDR3 is CAWSKRDNQPQHF. Here the CDR3 DNA reads TGTGCCTGGAGTAAACGTGACAATCAGCCCCAGCATTTT.